Listed below are T cell receptor beta chains from one sample, sequenced in a study of cytomegalovirus exposure and HLA in healthy donors. Here immunoSEQ multiplex PCR was the method, and the copy in TCRdb shows in-frame clones only, minus some. Seen here are 90,000 to 120,000 clones, around 79% observed once, and the top ten hold 5% to 6.5%. Sequenced sample: PBMCs. Receptors originate from a man aged 55 to 70 in good health and CMV-seropositive. The CDR3 runs from the conserved cysteine through the conserved F or W. Each record gives: J gene, V gene, D gene, clone size, CDR3 protein, CDR3 DNA. A D gene is named only where the DNA matches it firmly. The size of a clone is reported for some rows only, either as once, few or many, or as a class for expanded clones.

TRBJ2-1 TRBV19 . . CASSRTGYNEQFF TGTGCCAGTAGTAGGACTGGTTACAATGAGCAGTTCTTC
TRBJ2-2 TRBV5-4 TRBD1 . CASSLGQGGNTGELFF TGTGCCAGCAGCTTAGGACAGGGTGGGAACACCGGGGAGCTGTTTTTT
TRBJ1-1 TRBV18 . . CASSPQRGEAFF TGTGCCAGCTCACCTCAACGGGGGGAAGCTTTCTTT
TRBJ1-3 TRBV7-2 . once CASSPWKGGGNTIYF TGTGCCAGCAGCCCATGGAAAGGAGGTGGAAACACCATATATTTT
TRBJ2-1 TRBV7-8 TRBD1 . CASSSSSIVYRGIVF TGTGCCAGCAGCTCAAGCAGTATAGTGTACAGGGGCATCGTCTTC
TRBJ2-1 TRBV10-3 TRBD1 . CAISDSGGSYNEQFF TGTGCCATCAGTGATTCAGGGGGCTCCTACAATGAGCAGTTCTTC
TRBJ1-5 TRBV19 TRBD1 . CASSPGQSNQPQHF TGTGCCAGTAGCCCGGGACAGAGCAATCAGCCCCAGCATTTT
TRBJ2-5 TRBV9 TRBD2 . CASSVAPSGGLGRETQYF TGTGCCAGCAGCGTAGCCCCTAGCGGGGGTCTCGGTAGGGAGACCCAGTACTTC
TRBJ1-2 TRBV15 . . CATSLTGSYGYTF TGTGCCACCAGCCTGACAGGCTCGTATGGCTACACCTTC
TRBJ1-5 TRBV18 TRBD1 . CASSRGQLNQPQHF TGTGCCAGCTCGAGGGGACAGCTGAATCAGCCCCAGCATTTT
TRBJ2-3 TRBV6-6 TRBD2 . CASSYPSGGNTDTQYF TGTGCCAGCAGTTACCCTAGCGGGGGGAACACAGATACGCAGTATTTT
TRBJ2-5 TRBV7-2 TRBD2 . CASSISGGASETQYF TGTGCCAGCAGCATCAGCGGGGGGGCCAGTGAGACCCAGTACTTC
TRBJ2-5 TRBV27 TRBD2 . CASSPAGGRETQYF TGTGCCAGCAGTCCTGCGGGGGGGCGGGAGACCCAGTACTTC
TRBJ2-2 TRBV27 . . CASSLLGRVGTGELFF TGTGCCAGCAGTTTATTAGGCAGGGTAGGAACCGGGGAGCTGTTTTTT
TRBJ2-3 TRBV28 . once CASSSPGASTDTQYF TGTGCCAGCAGTTCCCCGGGAGCTAGCACAGATACGCAGTATTTT
TRBJ2-5 TRBV12-5 TRBD2 . CASGLLAGRETQYF TGTGCTAGTGGTTTGTTAGCGGGGAGGGAGACCCAGTACTTC
TRBJ2-3 TRBV5-4 . once CASSFDQGHTDTQYF TGTGCCAGCAGCTTTGACCAGGGGCACACAGATACGCAGTATTTT
TRBJ2-3 TRBV7-8 . . CASSLAAAFTDTQYF TGTGCCAGCAGCTTAGCAGCGGCTTTCACAGATACGCAGTATTTT
TRBJ1-2 TRBV11-2 . . CASSGGNSLNYGYTF TGTGCCAGCAGCGGGGGGAACAGCCTTAACTATGGCTACACCTTC
TRBJ2-7 TRBV10-3 . few CAISESTGRGGEQYF TGTGCCATCAGTGAGTCGACGGGACGAGGGGGCGAGCAGTACTTC
TRBJ2-1 TRBV29-1 TRBD2 . CSVDGITSGYRNEQFF TGCAGCGTTGATGGGATAACTAGCGGGTATCGGAATGAGCAGTTCTTC
TRBJ2-3 TRBV25-1 . . CASSFLAGADTQYF TGTGCCAGCAGTTTCCTTGCGGGTGCAGATACGCAGTATTTT
TRBJ2-1 TRBV6-5 . . CASRINSGVYNEQFF TGTGCCAGCAGAATAAACTCCGGGGTATACAATGAGCAGTTCTTC
TRBJ2-1 TRBV18 . once CASSPPGLYNEQFF TGTGCCAGCTCACCACCCGGGTTATACAATGAGCAGTTCTTC
TRBJ1-6 TRBV9 . . CASSSALEYNSPLHF TGTGCCAGCAGCTCCGCCTTGGAGTATAATTCACCCCTCCACTTT
TRBJ1-6 TRBV4-1 TRBD1 . CASSPSTGDSPLHF TGCGCCAGCAGCCCCAGCACAGGGGATTCACCCCTCCACTTT
TRBJ1-3 TRBV5-4 . few CASSLAGGLDNTIYF TGTGCCAGCAGCTTGGCGGGTGGACTGGACAACACCATATATTTT
TRBJ2-5 TRBV7-9 . . CASSLGQAQETQYF TGTGCCAGCAGCTTAGGACAGGCCCAAGAGACCCAGTACTTC
TRBJ1-3 TRBV7-8 TRBD1 . CASSGGDRLRDTIYF TGTGCCAGCAGCGGAGGGGACAGACTTAGGGACACCATATATTTT
TRBJ1-3 TRBV7-9 . . CASSPRPTTGNTIYF TGTGCCAGCAGCCCCAGGCCAACGACGGGAAACACCATATATTTT
TRBJ2-2 TRBV11-1 TRBD2 . CASSLAGLAGGRDTGELFF TGTGCCAGCAGCTTAGCGGGGCTAGCGGGGGGCCGTGACACCGGGGAGCTGTTTTTT
TRBJ1-2 TRBV15 . once CATELYRGYGYTF TGTGCCACCGAGCTCTATCGAGGGTATGGCTACACCTTC
TRBJ1-2 TRBV29-1 . . CSVENSGDHYGYTF TGCAGCGTTGAAAACAGCGGAGATCACTATGGCTACACCTTC
TRBJ1-5 TRBV7-2 . . CASSKDRNLNQPQHF TGTGCCAGCAGCAAAGACAGAAACCTCAATCAGCCCCAGCATTTT
TRBJ2-7 TRBV28 TRBD2 few CASTPSGGFTYEQYF TGTGCCAGCACCCCGAGCGGGGGGTTTACCTACGAGCAGTACTTC
TRBJ2-3 TRBV27 TRBD2 . CASSPPIQRGTQYF TGTGCCAGCAGTCCCCCAATCCAGCGGGGAACGCAGTATTTT
TRBJ2-3 TRBV29-1 TRBD2 . CSVEGGGHTDTQYF TGCAGCGTTGAGGGCGGGGGGCACACAGATACGCAGTATTTT
TRBJ1-4 TRBV5-4 TRBD1 . CASSQQGATEKLFF TGTGCCAGCAGTCAACAGGGGGCGACTGAAAAACTGTTTTTT
TRBJ2-1 TRBV14 . . CASSQKPRQAEQFF TGTGCCAGCAGCCAAAAACCCCGGCAGGCCGAGCAGTTCTTC
TRBJ1-2 TRBV5-1 . . CASSQLQGDPRGYTF TGCGCCAGCAGCCAGCTGCAAGGGGATCCGCGCGGCTACACCTTC
TRBJ2-7 TRBV6-1 . . CASRERSEQYF TGTGCCAGCCGAGAGAGGTCCGAGCAGTACTTC
TRBJ2-5 TRBV6-5 TRBD2 . CASSYSSGTSGETQYF TGTGCCAGCAGTTACTCGTCCGGGACTAGCGGCGAGACCCAGTACTTC
TRBJ2-7 TRBV28 TRBD1 . CASRSGQGTGEQYF TGTGCCAGCAGGTCGGGACAGGGAACAGGGGAGCAGTACTTC
TRBJ1-3 TRBV5-1 . . CASSSQGPSSGNTIYF TGCGCCAGCAGCTCCCAGGGGCCGAGCTCTGGAAACACCATATATTTT
TRBJ2-7 TRBV2 TRBD1 . CASSEALGRGFTYEQYF TGTGCCAGCAGTGAAGCGCTTGGCAGGGGGTTTACCTACGAGCAGTACTTC
TRBJ2-1 TRBV6-4 . few CASSDIGNEQFF TGTGCCAGCAGTGACATCGGCAATGAGCAGTTCTTC
TRBJ1-1 TRBV4-3 . . CASSQMGTANTEAFF TGCGCCAGCAGCCAGATGGGGACTGCAAACACTGAAGCTTTCTTT
TRBJ2-3 TRBV19 TRBD2 . CASSGRPSGGYPSTDTQYF TGTGCCAGTAGTGGCAGACCGTCGGGGGGGTATCCTAGCACAGATACGCAGTATTTT
TRBJ2-7 TRBV10-1 . . CASSDTDYEQYF TGCGCCAGCAGTGATACAGATTACGAGCAGTACTTC
TRBJ1-1 TRBV18 . . CASSPPSDTEAFF TGTGCCAGCTCACCACCGAGCGACACTGAAGCTTTCTTT
TRBJ1-6 TRBV9 TRBD1 . CASSVDRGYASSPLHF TGTGCCAGCAGCGTTGACAGGGGATATGCTAGTTCACCCCTCCACTTT
TRBJ2-5 TRBV9 TRBD1 . CASSAGTAQETQYF TGTGCCAGCAGCGCCGGGACAGCCCAAGAGACCCAGTACTTC
TRBJ2-2 TRBV7-2 . . CASSLLAVGGAGELFF TGTGCCAGCAGCTTATTAGCGGTGGGAGGCGCCGGGGAGCTGTTTTTT
TRBJ1-5 TRBV10-2 . . CASSEQGQRQPQHF TGCGCCAGCAGTGAACAGGGCCAGCGTCAGCCCCAGCATTTT
TRBJ1-2 TRBV6-5 . . CASSPYTSQGRGYTF TGTGCCAGCAGTCCCTACACCTCTCAGGGGAGAGGCTACACCTTC
TRBJ1-2 TRBV6-5 TRBD1 . CASSRVQGSDYGYTF TGTGCCAGCAGTAGAGTACAGGGGTCCGACTATGGCTACACCTTC
TRBJ1-4 TRBV7-8 . . CASSRSWWERPDNEKLFF TGTGCCAGCAGCCGAAGTTGGTGGGAGCGGCCAGATAATGAAAAACTGTTTTTT
TRBJ2-5 TRBV7-9 TRBD2 . CASSFPTSGKETQYF TGTGCCAGCAGCTTCCCCACTAGCGGTAAAGAGACCCAGTACTTC